What follows are 8 T cell receptor beta chains derived from one specimen sequenced in a study of T cell responses to AZD1222 COVID-19 vaccine. Profiling relied on immunoSEQ multiplex PCR, and the TCRdb table lists in-frame clones only, not all of them. The sample includes approximately 100,000 clones, 90% to 95% of them seen just once. Specimen: peripheral blood, collected on day 0 of AZD1222 vaccination. The receptors shown here come from an adult in good health.

The chain uses TRBV12-5 and TRBJ1-1, with D possibly TRBD1 on 5 matching bases. V dropped 2 bases and J dropped 3 bases, with 13 bases sitting between them. This CDR3 region has 15 residues. The germline V gene has CDR1 LGHNT and CDR2 FRNRAP. The CDR3: CASGLNAGGHTEAFF. The CDR3 DNA sequence: TGTGCTAGTGGTTTGAATGCCGGGGGTCACACTGAAGCTTTCTTT.

This CDR3 is CASSFGASGGTDTQYF. The CDR3 bases are TGCGCCAGCAGCTTTGGGGCTAGCGGGGGGACAGATACGCAGTATTTT. V gene TRBV5-1 combines with J gene TRBJ2-3; TRBD2 matches 11 bases. Trimming took 2 bases from V and 3 from J; bases not matched to a gene: 5. CDR1 SGHRS and CDR2 YFSETQ come from the germline V gene. The CDR3 covers 16 residues.

The rearrangement links TRBV28 to TRBJ1-5; 9 bases match TRBD1. Germline CDR1 reads MDHEN; CDR2 reads SYDVKM. CDR3 length equals 15 residues. The V segment lost 4 bases and the J segment 5 bases; nucleotides outside the gene matches: 6. CDR3 region: CASSSGQGGHQPQHF. The CDR3 DNA is TGTGCCAGCAGTTCGGGACAGGGTGGGCATCAGCCCCAGCATTTT. Full variable domain (outside the CDR3, taken from reference TRBV28 and TRBJ1-5): DVKVTQSSRYLVKRTGEKVFLECVQDMDHENMFWYRQDPGLGLRLIYFSYDVKMKEKGDIPEGYSVSREKKERFSLILESASTNQTSMYLCASSSGQGGHQPQHFGDGTRLSIL.

The chain is built from TRBV7-8 and TRBJ1-3; D is uncertain. Deletions cut 2 bases from V and 4 bases from J, with 12 bases between. Germline lookup yields CDR1 SGHVS and CDR2 FQNEAQ. The CDR3 length is 15 residues. The DNA of the CDR3 is TGTGCCAGCAGCTTATTGGGGTTCTCCGGAAACACCATATATTTT. Translated, it gives CASSLLGFSGNTIYF.

The CDR3 DNA sequence: TGTGCCAGTAGTCCGGGACTAGCGGGAGTCCTTTCGTCCGAGCAGTACTTC. This translates into CASSPGLAGVLSSEQYF. The rearrangement uses TRBV19 and TRBJ2-7, with 14 positions matching TRBD2. Germline CDR1 reads LNHDA; CDR2 reads SQIVND (reference sequence). The CDR3 has 17 amino acids. V lost 5 bases, J lost 6 bases, and 12 bases stayed unmatched.

This chain links TRBV28 with TRBJ1-1, with 9 bases identical to TRBD1. This CDR3 spans 17 amino acids. CDR1 is MDHEN, CDR2 SYDVKM, per germline. J was trimmed by 2 bases and V by 8 bases; bases with no gene match: 15. The CDR3 here is CASPFQSPQGANTEAFF. Written as DNA, the CDR3 is TGTGCCAGCCCGTTTCAGTCCCCACAGGGGGCTAACACTGAAGCTTTCTTT.

The CDR3 here is CASRSVTGYYNEQFF. The CDR3 coding sequence is TGTGCCAGCAGGTCCGTGACAGGGTACTACAATGAGCAGTTCTTC. The chain employs TRBV11-1 and TRBJ2-1, with 7 bases that match TRBD1. Losses at the gene ends were 6 bases for V and 3 bases for J; bases not matched to a gene: 8. The CDR3 extends over 15 amino acids. Germline-derived CDR1 and CDR2 are SGHAT and FQDESV (reference sequence).

The CDR3 DNA follows: TGTGCCAGCAGTTACGGTCGGGCCCAGCATTTT. Amino acids: CASSYGRAQHF. The rearrangement links TRBV6-2 or TRBV6-3 to TRBJ1-5; D is unresolved. Deletions cut 2 bases from V and 11 bases from J, with 7 bases between. The CDR3 covers 11 residues. Per germline, CDR1 MNHEY and CDR2 SVGEGT.